This T cell receptor beta chain emerged from a study of regulatory T cells in long-lasting Graves disease. To make TCR beta libraries, researchers used iRepertoire HTBI primers and Arm-PCR of CDR3 regions. TCRdb redid the calling of the multiplex PCR reads with MiXCR, one entry per CDR3 protein. The sample lists around 500,000 distinct CDR3 sequences, approximately 16% occurring once. This clonotype occurred once. With a far larger clone one base away, a read error is the likely cause. V was pared by 5 bases and J by 8 bases, with 8 bases of the junction left unmatched. In germline, CDR1 is SGHNT, CDR2 YENEEA. The CDR3 is 14 amino acids. Stated time point: newly diagnosed GD, antithyroid drugs for less than 3 months. The authors made the TCR library using RNA they extracted from PBMCs. These same data were also listed under a study on T cells in Graves' hyperthyroidism and ophthalmopathy.

The sequencing here drew on peripheral blood mononuclear cells (PBMCs), taken at new diagnosis, from a patient treated with antithyroid drugs. The V call is TRBV11-3, the J call TRBJ1-4; 7 nucleotides match TRBD1. This clonotype was sampled from a woman aged 35-60 years with Graves disease. CDR3 coding DNA: TGTGCCAGCAGCAGCGACAGGGCTAGGGAAAAACTGTTTTTT. It encodes CASSSDRAREKLFF.